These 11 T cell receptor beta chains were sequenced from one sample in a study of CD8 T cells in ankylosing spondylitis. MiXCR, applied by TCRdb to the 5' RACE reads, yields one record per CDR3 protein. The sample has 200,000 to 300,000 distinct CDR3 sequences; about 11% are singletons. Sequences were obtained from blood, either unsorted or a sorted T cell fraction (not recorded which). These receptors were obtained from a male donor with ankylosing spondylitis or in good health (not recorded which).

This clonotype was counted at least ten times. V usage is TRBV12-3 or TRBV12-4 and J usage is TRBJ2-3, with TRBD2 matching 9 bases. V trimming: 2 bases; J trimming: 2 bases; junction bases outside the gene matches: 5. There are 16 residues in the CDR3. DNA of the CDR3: TGTGCCAGCAGTTTAACGCTAGCGGGGTCCACAGATACGCAGTATTTT. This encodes CASSLTLAGSTDTQYF.

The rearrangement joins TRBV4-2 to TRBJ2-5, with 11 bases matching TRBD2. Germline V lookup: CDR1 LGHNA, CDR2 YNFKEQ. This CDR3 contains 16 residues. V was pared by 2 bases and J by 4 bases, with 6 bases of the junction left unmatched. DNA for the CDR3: TGTGCCAGCAGCCAACTGGCTAGCGGGAGGAGAGAGACCCAGTACTTC. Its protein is CASSQLASGRRETQYF.

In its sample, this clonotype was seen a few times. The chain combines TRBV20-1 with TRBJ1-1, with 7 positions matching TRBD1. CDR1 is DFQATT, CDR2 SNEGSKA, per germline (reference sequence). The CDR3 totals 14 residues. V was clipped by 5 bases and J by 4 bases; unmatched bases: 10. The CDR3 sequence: CSAPNRGGSTEAFF. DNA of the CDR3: TGCAGTGCTCCGAACAGGGGCGGGAGCACTGAAGCTTTCTTT.

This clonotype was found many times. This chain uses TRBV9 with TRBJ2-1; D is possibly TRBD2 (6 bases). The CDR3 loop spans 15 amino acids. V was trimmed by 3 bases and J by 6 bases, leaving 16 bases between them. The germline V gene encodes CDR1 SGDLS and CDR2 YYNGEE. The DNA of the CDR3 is TGTGCCAGCAGCGCACCCCGGGACTCCATCAATGAGCAGTTCTTC. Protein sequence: CASSAPRDSINEQFF. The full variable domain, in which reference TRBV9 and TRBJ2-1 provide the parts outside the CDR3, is DSGVTQTPKHLITATGQRVTLRCSPRSGDLSVYWYQQSLDQGLQFLIQYYNGEERAKGNILERFSAQQFPDLHSELNLSSLELGDSALYFCASSAPRDSINEQFFGPGTRLTVL.

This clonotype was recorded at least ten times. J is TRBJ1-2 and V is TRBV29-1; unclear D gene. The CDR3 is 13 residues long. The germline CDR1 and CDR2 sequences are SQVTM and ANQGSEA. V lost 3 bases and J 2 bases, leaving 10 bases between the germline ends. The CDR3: CSVDPGKNYGYTF. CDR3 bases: TGCAGCGTTGATCCGGGGAAAAACTATGGCTACACCTTC.

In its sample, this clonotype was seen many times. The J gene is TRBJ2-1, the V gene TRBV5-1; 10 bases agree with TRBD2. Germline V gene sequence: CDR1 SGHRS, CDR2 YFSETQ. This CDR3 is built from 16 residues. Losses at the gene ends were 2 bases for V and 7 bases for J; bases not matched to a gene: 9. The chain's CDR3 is CASSLYTSGVMNEQFF. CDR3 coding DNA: TGCGCCAGCAGCTTATATACTAGCGGGGTTATGAATGAGCAGTTCTTC.

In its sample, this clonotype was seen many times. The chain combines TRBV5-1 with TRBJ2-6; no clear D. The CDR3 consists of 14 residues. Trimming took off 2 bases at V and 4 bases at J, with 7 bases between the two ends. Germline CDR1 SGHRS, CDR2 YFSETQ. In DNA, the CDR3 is TGCGCCAGCAGCTTCGAGGCCGGGGCCAACGTCCTGACTTTC. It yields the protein CASSFEAGANVLTF.

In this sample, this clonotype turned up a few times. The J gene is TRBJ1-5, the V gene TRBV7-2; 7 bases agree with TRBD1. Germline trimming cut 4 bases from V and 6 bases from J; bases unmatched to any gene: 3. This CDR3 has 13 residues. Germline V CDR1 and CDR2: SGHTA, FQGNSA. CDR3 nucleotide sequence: TGTGCCAGCAGCTCTGGACAGGTTCAGCCCCAGCATTTT. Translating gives CASSSGQVQPQHF. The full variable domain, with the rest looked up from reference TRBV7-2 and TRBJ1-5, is GAGVSQSPSNKVTEKGKDVELRCDPISGHTALYWYRQSLGQGLEFLIYFQGNSAPDKSGLPSDRFSAERTGGSVSTLTIQRTQQEDSAVYLCASSSGQVQPQHFGDGTRLSIL.

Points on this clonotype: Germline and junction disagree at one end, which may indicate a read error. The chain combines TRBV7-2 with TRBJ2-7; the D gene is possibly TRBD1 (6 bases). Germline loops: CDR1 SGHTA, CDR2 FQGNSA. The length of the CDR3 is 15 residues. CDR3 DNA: TGTGCCAGCAGCTCAGGGGTTCCTAGCTCCTACGAGCACTACTTC. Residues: CASSSGVPSSYEHYF.

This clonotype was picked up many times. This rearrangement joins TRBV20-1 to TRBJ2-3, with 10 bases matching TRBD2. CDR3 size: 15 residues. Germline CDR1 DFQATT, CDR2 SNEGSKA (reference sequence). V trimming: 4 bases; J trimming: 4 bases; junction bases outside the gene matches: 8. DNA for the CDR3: TGCAGTGCTACAACCGGGACTAGCGCTTCAGATACGCAGTATTTT. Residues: CSATTGTSASDTQYF.

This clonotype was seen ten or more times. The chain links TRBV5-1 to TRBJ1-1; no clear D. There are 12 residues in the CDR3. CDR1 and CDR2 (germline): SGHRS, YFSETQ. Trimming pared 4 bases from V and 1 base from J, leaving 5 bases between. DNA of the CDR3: TGCGCCAGCAGCGACCGGAACACTGAAGCTTTCTTT. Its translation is CASSDRNTEAFF.